Following are 2 T cell receptor beta chains from one sample sequenced in a study of cytomegalovirus exposure and HLA in healthy donors. Using immunoSEQ multiplex PCR, the repertoire was profiled, and TCRdb retains in-frame clones only, with some absent. In the table there are 47,000 or so clones, about 91% of which are singletons. The sequencing sample was made of PBMCs. The receptors come from a man aged 18 to 29 in good health and CMV-seronegative.

This clone came up once. The V and J genes are TRBV28 and TRBJ2-7; D unresolved. The V gene's germline CDR1 is MDHEN and CDR2 SYDVKM. The CDR3 totals 13 residues. The V and J ends lost 1 base and 1 base respectively, with 5 bases between them. CDR3 sequence: CASSLFGSYEQYF. Written as DNA, the CDR3 is TGTGCCAGCAGTTTATTCGGGTCCTACGAGCAGTACTTC.

This sequence joins TRBV19 and TRBJ2-3, with TRBD1 matching over 8 bases. The CDR3 length is 15 residues. From germline, CDR1 is LNHDA and CDR2 SQIVND (reference sequence). V shed 2 bases, J shed 5 bases, and the junction held 6 bases outside the gene matches. CDR3 DNA sequence: TGTGCCAGTAGTATATCGGACAGGGTGAAAGATACGCAGTATTTT. Translated, it gives CASSISDRVKDTQYF.